These 4 T cell receptor beta chains share one sample of origin, sequenced in a study of cytomegalovirus exposure and HLA in healthy donors. The PCR contained 60 Vbeta and 13 Jbeta primers. TCRdb's table, derived via immunoSEQ multiplex PCR, lists solely in-frame clones and lacks some. The table includes 65,000 to 85,000 clones, 70% to 90% detected once. The sequenced material came from PBMCs. The receptors originated from a woman aged 25 to 39 in good health and CMV-seronegative.

This chain connects TRBV2 to TRBJ1-5; TRBD1 matches at 8 bases. Germline-derived CDR1 and CDR2 are SNHLY and FYNNEI. V was pared by 3 bases and J by 0 bases, with 1 base of the junction left unmatched. The CDR3 covers 15 residues. The CDR3 protein is CASSEQGASNQPQHF. CDR3 nucleotides: TGTGCCAGCAGTGAGCAGGGGGCTAGCAATCAGCCCCAGCATTTT. Supplemented by reference TRBV2 and TRBJ1-5, the full variable domain reads EPEVTQTPSHQVTQMGQEVILRCVPISNHLYFYWYRQILGQKVEFLVSFYNNEISEKSEIFDDQFSVERPDGSNFTLKIRSTKLEDSAMYFCASSEQGASNQPQHFGDGTRLSIL.

This chain links TRBV29-1 with TRBJ2-1; perhaps TRBD2 as D (6 bases). The V gene lost 7 bases and the J gene lost 5 bases, with 15 bases spanning the gap. Germline CDR1 and CDR2: SQVTM and ANQGSEA. This CDR3 is built from 13 residues. The CDR3 protein is CSGDSRVNNEQFF. CDR3 nucleotide sequence: TGCAGCGGGGACTCCCGAGTGAACAATGAGCAGTTCTTC.

The rearrangement links TRBV15 to TRBJ2-6; maybe TRBD2 (6 bases). Germline CDR1 reads LNHNV; CDR2 reads YYDKDF (reference sequence). V lost 9 bases, J lost 4 bases, and 19 bases lay in between. CDR3 length equals 16 residues. The CDR3 DNA reads TGTGCCACTTCAGTCGGGCTAGCGTCGGGGGCCAACGTCCTGACTTTC. As protein: CATSVGLASGANVLTF.

The chain links TRBV5-6 to TRBJ1-5, with unresolved D. CDR1 is SGHDT, CDR2 YYEEEE, per germline. This CDR3 contains 14 residues. Trimming took off 0 bases at V and 2 bases at J, with 6 bases between the two ends. DNA of the CDR3: TGTGCCAGCAGCTTGGGGTGGCGCAATCAGCCCCAGCATTTT. This gives the protein CASSLGWRNQPQHF.